This T cell receptor beta chain was identified during a study of cytotoxic CD8 clonotypes in ibrutinib-treated CLL. The table came from immunoSEQ multiplex PCR; TCRdb's copy has only in-frame clones and leaves some out. The sample carries roughly 54,000 clones, 57% recorded once. Whole-study findings and limits: Upon ibrutinib response clonality rose, and upon progression it fell back toward baseline.

This CDR3 region has 13 residues. V was clipped by 7 bases and J by 0 bases, with 12 bases between them. CDR1 SQVTM and CDR2 ANQGSEA come from the germline V gene. This clone was found a few times. Antigen unknown. The source of this sequence is a human donor with chronic lymphocytic leukemia. This chain connects TRBV29-1 to TRBJ1-2, with TRBD1 as a possible D gene (6 bases). The sample consisted of PBMCs, taken after 24 months of ibrutinib treatment. The DNA of the CDR3 is TGCAGCGCAAGAGGACAGTCTAACTATGGCTACACCTTC. Amino acids: CSARGQSNYGYTF.